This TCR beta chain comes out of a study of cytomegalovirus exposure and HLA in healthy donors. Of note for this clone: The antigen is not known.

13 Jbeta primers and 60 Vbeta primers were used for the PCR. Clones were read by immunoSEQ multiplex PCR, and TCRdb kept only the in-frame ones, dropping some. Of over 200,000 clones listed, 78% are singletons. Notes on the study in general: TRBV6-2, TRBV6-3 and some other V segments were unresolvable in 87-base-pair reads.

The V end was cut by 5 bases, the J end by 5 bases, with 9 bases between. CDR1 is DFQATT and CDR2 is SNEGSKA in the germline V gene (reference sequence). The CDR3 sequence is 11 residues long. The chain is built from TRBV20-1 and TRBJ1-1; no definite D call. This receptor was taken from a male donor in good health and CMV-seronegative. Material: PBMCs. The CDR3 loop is CSASGWTEAFF. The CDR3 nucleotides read TGCAGTGCTTCGGGTTGGACTGAAGCTTTCTTT.